A single sample gave rise to the 21 T cell receptor beta chains below, sequenced in a study of technical replicates of blood from a few donors. Sequencing was performed with immunoSEQ multiplex PCR; in TCRdb, only in-frame clones are kept and a portion is missing. Counted here are more than 65,000 clones, approximately 92% occurring once; the ten biggest clones make up 0.4% to 0.5%. Sequenced sample: T cells isolated from PBMCs. The source of these receptors is a human donor in good health.

This sequence joins TRBV6-5 and TRBJ1-5, with D perhaps TRBD1 (6 bases). The CDR3 length is 14 residues. Germline V gives CDR1 MNHEY, CDR2 SVGAGI. Trimming cost V 6 bases and J 6 bases, with 15 bases left between them. CDR3 sequence reads: CASRPLTGIQPQHF. The CDR3, as DNA: TGTGCCAGCAGACCCCTAACAGGGATTCAGCCCCAGCATTTT.

This rearrangement joins TRBV25-1 to TRBJ1-5; D unresolved. Trimming shortened V by 2 bases and J by 2 bases, and 4 bases separated the two germline ends. The germline gives CDR1 MGHDK, CDR2 SYGVNS. The CDR3 totals 13 residues. The CDR3 DNA is TGTGCCAGCAGTGAACAGGGCAATCAGCCCCAGCATTTT. Its translation: CASSEQGNQPQHF.

The chain is built from TRBV6-5 and TRBJ2-4, with TRBD1 as a possible D gene (6 bases). V lost 6 bases and J 8 bases, leaving 14 bases between the germline ends. CDR3 size: 13 residues. Germline CDR1 is MNHEY and CDR2 is SVGAGI. DNA for the CDR3: TGTGCCAGCAGGGCTACAGGGAAGGACATTCAGTACTTC. Protein sequence: CASRATGKDIQYF.

The chain joins TRBV9 to TRBJ1-2, with 8 positions matching TRBD1. Germline values: CDR1 SGDLS, CDR2 YYNGEE. The CDR3 totals 16 residues. With 0 bases clipped from V and 7 bases from J, the junction kept 11 bases outside the gene matches. The CDR3: CASSVEALGTGGGYTF. In nucleotides, the CDR3 is TGTGCCAGCAGCGTAGAGGCCCTCGGGACAGGCGGTGGCTACACCTTC. The variable domain in full, with the rest retrieved from reference TRBV9 and TRBJ1-2, is DSGVTQTPKHLITATGQRVTLRCSPRSGDLSVYWYQQSLDQGLQFLIQYYNGEERAKGNILERFSAQQFPDLHSELNLSSLELGDSALYFCASSVEALGTGGGYTFGSGTRLTVV.

CDR3 sequence reads: CASRPKPGQGDEQYF. In DNA form, the CDR3 reads TGTGCCAGCAGACCGAAGCCGGGACAGGGAGACGAGCAGTACTTC. The V call is TRBV5-4, the J call TRBJ2-7; TRBD1 aligns across 9 bases. This CDR3 comprises 15 residues. Germline values: CDR1 SGHNT, CDR2 YYREEE (reference sequence). V was clipped by 5 bases and J by 5 bases; unmatched bases: 11.

In nucleotides, the CDR3 is TGTGCCAGCAGGAAGACAGGGGCATCTGGAAACACCATATATTTT. Translated, it gives CASRKTGASGNTIYF. This sequence joins TRBV28 and TRBJ1-3; 8 bases align to TRBD1. Losses at the gene ends were 6 bases for V and 1 base for J; bases not matched to a gene: 5. CDR1 MDHEN and CDR2 SYDVKM come from the germline V gene. This CDR3 spans 15 amino acids.

The V gene is TRBV9, the J gene TRBJ2-5; possible D gene TRBD2, 5 bases. In germline, CDR1 is SGDLS, CDR2 YYNGEE. There are 14 residues in the CDR3. The V and J ends lost 4 bases and 5 bases respectively, with 15 bases between them. The CDR3 reads CASSLRGRGETQYF. Here the CDR3 DNA reads TGTGCCAGCAGCCTAAGAGGGAGAGGGGAGACCCAGTACTTC.

V is TRBV27 and J is TRBJ2-2; TRBD1 is a possible D gene (5 bases). CDR1 MNHEY and CDR2 SMNVEV come from the germline V gene (reference sequence). Trimming pared 8 bases from V and 6 bases from J, leaving 19 bases between. The length of the CDR3 is 15 residues. CDR3 residues: CASGYTSWGAGELFF. Written as DNA, the CDR3 is TGTGCCAGCGGATACACGTCTTGGGGCGCCGGGGAGCTGTTTTTT.

This clone was counted a single time. V is TRBV5-5 and J is TRBJ2-7; TRBD2 aligns across 9 bases. Unmatched junction bases numbered 8, after V lost 4 bases and J lost 3 bases. Germline CDR1 SGHKS, CDR2 YYEKEE (reference sequence). This CDR3 comprises 15 residues. The CDR3 sequence: CASSTTFSGSYEQYF. As DNA, the CDR3 is TGTGCCAGCAGCACCACATTTAGCGGGAGCTACGAGCAGTACTTC.

The rearrangement uses TRBV27 and TRBJ1-2; D call uncertain. The CDR3 contains 16 residues. Trimming stripped 2 bases from V and 0 bases from J, with 13 bases between. Per germline, CDR1 MNHEY and CDR2 SMNVEV (reference sequence). DNA of the CDR3: TGTGCCAGCAGTTTACTCCGGGAGCAAGCTAACTATGGCTACACCTTC. Protein product: CASSLLREQANYGYTF.

This chain uses TRBV29-1 with TRBJ1-2, with 8 bases matching TRBD1. CDR1 and CDR2 from the germline V gene are SQVTM and ANQGSEA. The CDR3 is made up of 12 amino acids. With 7 bases clipped from V and 7 bases from J, the junction kept 8 bases outside the gene matches. CDR3 sequence: CSARTGSSGYTF. The CDR3 DNA follows: TGCAGCGCACGGACAGGGTCTAGTGGCTACACCTTC.

This clone was observed once. The chain combines TRBV30 with TRBJ2-3, with D hard to call. The CDR3 totals 16 residues. Trimming removed 2 bases at V and 2 bases at J, with 17 bases between. Germline assignment: CDR1 GTSNPN and CDR2 SVGIG (reference sequence). The CDR3 loop reads CAWSLYQEYHTDTQYF. CDR3 DNA: TGTGCCTGGAGTCTCTATCAGGAATACCACACAGATACGCAGTATTTT.

CDR3 amino acids: CATSLRGGYYEQYF. The CDR3 region has the DNA TGTGCCACCAGCCTTAGGGGGGGATACTACGAGCAGTACTTC. This sequence joins TRBV15 and TRBJ2-7; a possible D gene is TRBD2 (7 bases). The germline CDR1 and CDR2 sequences are LNHNV and YYDKDF (reference sequence). Trimming removed 5 bases from V and 3 bases from J, with 14 bases in between. This CDR3 is built from 14 residues.

The chain has TRBV10-1 and TRBJ1-1; possibly TRBD1 for D (5 bases). V shed 3 bases and J shed 1 base, with 6 bases lying between them. Germline V CDR1 and CDR2: WNHNN, SYGVQD (reference sequence). The CDR3 totals 13 residues. The CDR3 nucleotides read TGCGCCAGCAGTGACAGGGAGAACACTGAAGCTTTCTTT. Its protein is CASSDRENTEAFF.

The V and J genes are TRBV6-5 and TRBJ2-2; TRBD2 aligns across 11 bases. The CDR3 totals 16 residues. From germline, CDR1 is MNHEY and CDR2 SVGAGI. Germline trimming cut 0 bases from V and 7 bases from J; bases unmatched to any gene: 4. CDR3 coding DNA: TGTGCCAGCAGTTACTCTAGCGGGAGGGCCATCGGGGAGCTGTTTTTT. Its protein product is CASSYSSGRAIGELFF.

This clone has a handful of counts. The chain joins TRBV2 to TRBJ2-5; maybe TRBD2 (6 bases). CDR1 is SNHLY and CDR2 is FYNNEI in the germline V gene. Trimming cost V 7 bases and J 4 bases, with 10 bases left between them. The CDR3 contains 12 residues. This chain's CDR3 is CASIGGRETQYF. The DNA for the CDR3 is TGTGCCAGCATAGGAGGGAGAGAGACCCAGTACTTC. The whole variable domain, remainder taken from reference TRBV2 and TRBJ2-5, is EPEVTQTPSHQVTQMGQEVILRCVPISNHLYFYWYRQILGQKVEFLVSFYNNEISEKSEIFDDQFSVERPDGSNFTLKIRSTKLEDSAMYFCASIGGRETQYFGPGTRLLVL.

This clone is a singleton in its sample. J is TRBJ1-3 and V is TRBV12-1. TRBV12-1 is labeled a pseudogene. CDR3 length equals 14 residues. The CDR3: CASSFCGEGNTIYF. CDR3 sequence (DNA): TGTGCCAGCAGCTTTTGTGGTGAGGGAAACACCATATATTTT.

As DNA, the CDR3 is TGTGCCAGCACCCCCCCGGGACTACCTGACAATGAGCAGTTCTTC. It yields the protein CASTPPGLPDNEQFF. The chain is built from TRBV11-2 and TRBJ2-1; 7 bases agree with TRBD2. This CDR3 has 15 amino acids. The junction had 11 bases not matched to a gene; V was cut back by 7 bases and J by 5 bases. The germline CDR1 and CDR2 sequences are SGHAT and FQNNGV. Looking up the rest from reference TRBV11-2 and TRBJ2-1 gives the full variable domain: EAGVAQSPRYKIIEKRQSVAFWCNPISGHATLYWYQQILGQGPKLLIQFQNNGVVDDSQLPKDRFSAERLKGVDSTLKIQPAKLEDSAVYLCASTPPGLPDNEQFFGPGTRLTVL.

V usage is TRBV7-6 and J usage is TRBJ1-3; 7 bases are shared with TRBD1. In germline, CDR1 is SGHVS, CDR2 FNYEAQ. With 5 bases clipped from V and 2 bases from J, the junction kept 15 bases outside the gene matches. This CDR3 has 18 residues. CDR3 nucleotide sequence: TGTGCCAGCAGCCTATATCGCAGAGGGGGCATACCTGGAAACACCATATATTTT. This gives the protein CASSLYRRGGIPGNTIYF.

V and J are TRBV10-3 and TRBJ2-1; TRBD2 agrees at 14 bases. CDR3 length equals 13 residues. Losses at the gene ends were 10 bases for V and 15 bases for J; bases not matched to a gene: 11. Germline V gene sequence: CDR1 ENHRY, CDR2 SYGVKD. The CDR3 DNA is TGTGCCACTACGGGACTAGCGGGGGCCTATACGTTCTTC. Its protein is CATTGLAGAYTFF.

This chain joins TRBV5-4 and TRBJ2-4, with D perhaps matching TRBD1 (5 bases). The CDR3 has 13 residues. V lost 4 bases to trimming and J lost 7 bases, with 12 bases between them. Germline CDR1 reads SGHNT; CDR2 reads YYREEE (reference sequence). The CDR3: CASSGSGSNIQYF. DNA for the CDR3: TGTGCCAGCAGCGGATCAGGGTCCAACATTCAGTACTTC. The variable domain in full, with the rest retrieved from reference TRBV5-4 and TRBJ2-4, is ETGVTQSPTHLIKTRGQQVTLRCSSQSGHNTVSWYQQALGQGPQFIFQYYREEENGRGNFPPRFSGLQFPNYSSELNVNALELDDSALYLCASSGSGSNIQYFGAGTRLSVL.